This T cell receptor (beta chain) was sequenced for a study of control samples from healthy donors and cancer patients. Only in-frame clones appear in the TCRdb table, and some are missing; sequencing was by immunoSEQ multiplex PCR. The sample holds fewer than 500,000 clones; over 75% are singletons and the top ten take around 6.4%. V shed 3 bases and J shed 0 bases, with 12 bases lying between them. Germline loops: CDR1 SGDLS, CDR2 YYNGEE. The CDR3 consists of 15 residues. The rearrangement joins TRBV9 to TRBJ1-1, with D possibly TRBD1 on 5 matching bases. Sequencing used PBMCs. This TCR was sampled from a man between 35 and 55 years old with head and neck cancer. Written as DNA, the CDR3 is TGTGCCAGCAGCGCAAGGGGAGATTTGAACACTGAAGCTTTCTTT. Amino acid sequence: CASSARGDLNTEAFF.